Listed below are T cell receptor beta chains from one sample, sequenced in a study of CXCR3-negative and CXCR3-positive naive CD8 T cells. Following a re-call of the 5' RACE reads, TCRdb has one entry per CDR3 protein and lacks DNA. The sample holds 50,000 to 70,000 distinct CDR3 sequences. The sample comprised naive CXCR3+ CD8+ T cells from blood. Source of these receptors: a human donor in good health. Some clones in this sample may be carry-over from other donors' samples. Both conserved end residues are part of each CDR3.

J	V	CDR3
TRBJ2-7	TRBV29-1	CSVEGPYEQYF
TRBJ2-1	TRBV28	CASSSPLAGLYNEQFF
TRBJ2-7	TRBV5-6	CASSWTGEYEQYF
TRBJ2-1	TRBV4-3	CASSQDRASSYNEQFF
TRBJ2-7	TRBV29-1	CSVPIQGALYEQYF
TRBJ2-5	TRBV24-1	CATSDWTAVSSEETQYF
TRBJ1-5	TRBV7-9	CASSSQGQPQHF
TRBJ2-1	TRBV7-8	CASSFLADDEQFF
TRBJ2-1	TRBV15	CATSKEGHEVVNEQFF
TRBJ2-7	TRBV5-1	CASSLDGSREQYF
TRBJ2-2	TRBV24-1	CATRGGGLNTGELFF
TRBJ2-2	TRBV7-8	CASSLVTSATGELFF
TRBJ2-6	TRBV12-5	CASGLTGDSTGANVLTF
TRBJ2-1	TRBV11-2	CASWDRHEQFF
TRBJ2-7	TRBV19	CASSVSYEQYF
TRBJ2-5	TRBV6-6	CASRQAETQYF
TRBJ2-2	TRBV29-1	CSVGDSPATGELFF
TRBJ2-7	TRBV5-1	CASSLGPSGPTYEQYF
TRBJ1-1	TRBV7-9	CASSGSGASVGDTEAFF
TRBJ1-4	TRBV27	CASSKRSGLVWEKLFF
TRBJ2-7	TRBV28	CASTKVYEQYF
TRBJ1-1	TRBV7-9	CASSRPSDTEAFF
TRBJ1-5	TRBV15	CATSASGNQPQHF
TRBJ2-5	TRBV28	CASIPGQGGIGETQYF
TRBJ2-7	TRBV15	CATLPALGGEQYF
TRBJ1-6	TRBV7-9	CASSPDGVFSNSPLHF
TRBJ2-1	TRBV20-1	CSAGDRVPYNEQFF
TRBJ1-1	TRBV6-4	CASSDGDGTEAFF
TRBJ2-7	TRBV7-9	CASSLNPLAGTYEQYF
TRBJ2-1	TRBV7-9	CASSLPRDREWNEQFF
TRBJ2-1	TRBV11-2	CASSNGQVDNEQFF
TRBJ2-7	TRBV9	CASSVGQGHHEQYF
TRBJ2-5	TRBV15	CATSRDRGLAGGGETQYF
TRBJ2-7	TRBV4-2	CASSQVVSGGLYSYEQYF
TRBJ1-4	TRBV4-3	CASSQVSGGGEKLFF
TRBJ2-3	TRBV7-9	CASRTGGMSDTQYF
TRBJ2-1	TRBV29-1	CSVVQGAMNKQFF
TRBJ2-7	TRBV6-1	CASSVTSGGADEQYF
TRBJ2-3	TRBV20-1	CSARAGTGASTDTQYF
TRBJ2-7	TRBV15	CATSKSTGSYEQYF
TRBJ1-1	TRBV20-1	CSARDPGQVYTEAFF
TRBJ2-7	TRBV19	CASSLRTGGADEQYF
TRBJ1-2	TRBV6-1	CASSTGAKANYGYTF
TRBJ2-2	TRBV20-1	CSAESGGQNTGELFF
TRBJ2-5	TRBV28	CASIPTPWQVQLQETQYF
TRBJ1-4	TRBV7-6	CASSLKLDREAKLFF
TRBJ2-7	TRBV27	CASSSLNSGTFSYEQYF
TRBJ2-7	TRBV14	CASSQSTGIIYEQYF